The T cell receptor beta chain under discussion was sequenced for a study of T cells in women clearing cervical HPV infection. With respect to this clone: What it recognizes is unknown.

Study results and limitations: Timing of associations relative to infection is unclear; T-cell subsets were not isolated. CIN3+ cases had significantly higher TCR richness than controls; evenness did not differ.

Data came from immunoSEQ multiplex PCR; TCRdb stores just in-frame clones and leaves some out. The sample table includes about 32,000 clones. Sequencing input: blood buffy coat. This receptor was obtained from a woman aged 18 to 69 with a cervical HPV16 infection that either progressed to CIN3+ or cleared (not recorded which).

The part of the CDR3 DNA that was read is TGTGCCAGCAGCTTAGCGCGGGAGTCACCC. This codes for CASSLARESP. The full CDR3 sequence reads CASSLARESPLHF. This rearrangement joins TRBV7-6 to TRBJ1-6; D ambiguous. The observed sequence ends 3 residues before the CDR3 terminus, with the missing tail filled in from the germline J gene. The length of the CDR3 is 13 residues. V was clipped by 0 bases and J by 10 bases, with 7 bases between them. The germline CDR1 and CDR2 sequences are SGHVS and FNYEAQ.